Below are 8 T cell receptor beta chains sequenced from a single sample in a study of shared clonotypes between healthy human individuals. TCRdb's table, derived via immunoSEQ multiplex PCR, lists solely in-frame clones and lacks some. The sample records about 2.4 million clones, approximately 94% being singletons. Sequenced material: naive CD4+ T cells from PBMCs. The sample's subset: CD45RA+ positively selected. The receptors derive from a man aged 18 to 35 in good health. Some clones in this sample may be carry-over from other donors' samples.

This chain uses TRBV7-9 with TRBJ2-1; the match to TRBD2 covers 12 bases. After removal of 2 bases from V and 3 bases from J, the junction contained 5 bases not matched to a gene. The germline CDR1 and CDR2 sequences are SEHNR and FQNEAQ (reference sequence). The CDR3 spans 17 residues. For the CDR3, the DNA is TGTGCCAGCAGCTTAAGCGGACTAGCGGGAAACTACAATGAGCAGTTCTTC. Protein product: CASSLSGLAGNYNEQFF.

The chain recombines TRBV5-1 with TRBJ1-1; D not certain. Trimming took off 0 bases at V and 4 bases at J, with 10 bases between the two ends. Germline CDR1 and CDR2: SGHRS and YFSETQ. The CDR3 totals 14 residues. In nucleotides, the CDR3 is TGCGCCAGCAGCTTGGGGGCAGGACTCACTGAAGCTTTCTTT. Encoded protein: CASSLGAGLTEAFF. Combining the CDR3 with reference TRBV5-1 and TRBJ1-1 gives the whole variable domain KAGVTQTPRYLIKTRGQQVTLSCSPISGHRSVSWYQQTPGQGLQFLFEYFSETQRNKGNFPGRFSGRQFSNSRSEMNVSTLELGDSALYLCASSLGAGLTEAFFGQGTRLTVV.

In the case of this clone: This same CDR3 is encoded by further DNA sequences in the sample. This rearrangement joins TRBV5-1 to TRBJ1-2; D perhaps matches TRBD1 (6 bases). Trimming pared 0 bases from V and 5 bases from J, leaving 11 bases between. Per germline, CDR1 SGHRS and CDR2 YFSETQ. The CDR3 consists of 14 residues. This CDR3 is CASSLAQGSYGYTF. CDR3 DNA: TGCGCCAGCAGCTTGGCACAGGGATCTTATGGCTACACCTTC.

This clone was seen more than once but under ten times. This chain joins TRBV7-9 and TRBJ2-2; 8 bases are shared with TRBD1. This CDR3 has 16 residues. CDR1 and CDR2 (germline): SEHNR, FQNEAQ (reference sequence). With 7 bases clipped from V and 4 bases from J, the junction kept 11 bases outside the gene matches. The CDR3 region is CASIQPGQDPTGELFF. CDR3 sequence (DNA): TGTGCCAGCATCCAACCGGGACAGGACCCCACCGGGGAGCTGTTTTTT.

J is TRBJ2-4 and V is TRBV7-9, with TRBD1 matching over 10 bases. The CDR3 contains 19 residues. CDR1 and CDR2 from the germline V gene are SEHNR and FQNEAQ (reference sequence). The V segment lost 5 bases and the J segment 1 base; nucleotides outside the gene matches: 14. CDR3 region: CASSPRPGTGVGAKNIQYF. The CDR3 nucleotides are TGTGCCAGCAGCCCACGTCCCGGGACAGGGGTTGGTGCCAAAAACATTCAGTACTTC.

The chain employs TRBV5-1 and TRBJ2-1; D is possibly TRBD1 (6 bases). The CDR3 loop spans 17 amino acids. The germline V gene has CDR1 SGHRS and CDR2 YFSETQ. V lost 3 bases to trimming and J lost 7 bases, with 23 bases between them. CDR3 loop: CASSSRWSGQLGNEQFF. The CDR3 region has the DNA TGCGCCAGCAGCTCCCGGTGGAGCGGACAGCTGGGGAATGAGCAGTTCTTC.

The chain uses TRBV5-1 and TRBJ1-2; D call uncertain. The CDR3 is 17 amino acids. V dropped 3 bases and J dropped 0 bases, with 18 bases sitting between them. CDR1 is SGHRS and CDR2 is YFSETQ in the germline V gene. CDR3 sequence reads: CASSSPPDRPANYGYTF. The CDR3 coding sequence is TGCGCCAGCAGCTCCCCACCAGACCGACCAGCTAACTATGGCTACACCTTC.

Written as DNA, the CDR3 is TGTGCCAGCAGTGGTGGGAGTTGGGAGCTGTTTTTT. Its protein is CASSGGSWELFF. The J gene is TRBJ2-2, the V gene TRBV28, with D possibly being TRBD2 (5 bases). V was shortened by 5 bases and J by 9 bases, with 10 bases between the two germline ends. Germline CDR1 reads MDHEN; CDR2 reads SYDVKM. This CDR3 has 12 residues.